The 24 T cell receptor beta chains reported below all come from one sample, sequenced in a study of OX40 agonist ivuxolimab in advanced cancers. Sequencing used immunoSEQ multiplex PCR; TCRdb keeps in-frame clones, though not all of them. This table holds 100,000 to 130,000 clones, 80% to 95% found once. Sequencing was performed on CD4+ or CD8+ T cells sorted from blood, taken in a trial of the OX40 agonist ivuxolimab. The source is an adult with an advanced solid tumor such as melanoma, head and neck, liver or kidney cancer.

This chain's CDR3 is CASSYSGFGTQYF. The DNA for the CDR3 is TGTGCCAGCAGTTACTCCGGGTTTGGGACCCAGTACTTC. The chain has TRBV6-6 and TRBJ2-5, with D uncertain. The CDR3 is 13 residues long. The germline V gene encodes CDR1 MNHNY and CDR2 SVGAGI (reference sequence). V was trimmed by 0 bases and J by 7 bases, leaving 9 bases between them.

In its sample, this clone was seen once. This chain uses TRBV7-9 with TRBJ2-7; D gene uncertain. This CDR3 comprises 11 residues. Germline loops: CDR1 SEHNR, CDR2 FQNEAQ (reference sequence). The V end was cut by 4 bases, the J end by 5 bases, with 6 bases between. CDR3 DNA: TGTGCCAGCAGCTCCATGAACGAGCAGTACTTC. It encodes CASSSMNEQYF.

The chain has TRBV7-2 and TRBJ1-2, with D unresolved. The CDR3 runs to 15 residues. The V gene's germline CDR1 is SGHTA and CDR2 FQGNSA. The V gene lost 5 bases and the J gene lost 2 bases, with 15 bases spanning the gap. DNA of the CDR3: TGTGCCAGCAGCCCACCCCGGACGGGAAACTATGGCTACACCTTC. As protein: CASSPPRTGNYGYTF.

The rearrangement links TRBV19 to TRBJ2-5, with 10 bases that match TRBD1. Germline V lookup: CDR1 LNHDA, CDR2 SQIVND (reference sequence). The CDR3 runs to 17 residues. J was trimmed by 1 base and V by 1 base; bases with no gene match: 6. CDR3 coding DNA: TGTGCCAGTAGTATAGCCCTACGGACAGGGGGCCAAGAGACCCAGTACTTC. It encodes CASSIALRTGGQETQYF.

The chain combines TRBV19 with TRBJ2-7; 9 bases match TRBD1. CDR3 length: 14 residues. The germline V gene encodes CDR1 LNHDA and CDR2 SQIVND (reference sequence). The V and J ends lost 1 base and 6 bases, in that order; junction bases with no gene match: 4. The CDR3 loop is CASSIAGTGIEQYF. DNA for the CDR3: TGTGCCAGTAGTATAGCCGGGACAGGGATCGAGCAGTACTTC.

For this clone: Other DNA sequences from this sample encode an identical CDR3 as well. V and J are TRBV28 and TRBJ1-4; 12 nucleotides line up with TRBD1. Per germline, CDR1 MDHEN and CDR2 SYDVKM. Unmatched junction bases numbered 7, after V lost 6 bases and J lost 8 bases. This CDR3 region has 15 residues. CDR3 residues: CASSPPGQGAEKLFF. The CDR3 DNA follows: TGTGCCAGCAGCCCTCCGGGACAGGGGGCGGAAAAACTGTTTTTT.

A single count supports this clone. The chain has TRBV11-2 and TRBJ1-4, with D possibly matching TRBD1 (5 bases). Trimming removed 0 bases at V and 7 bases at J, with 15 bases between. Germline V gene lookup returns CDR1 SGHAT and CDR2 FQNNGV. The CDR3 covers 16 residues. In DNA, the CDR3 is TGTGCCAGCAGCTTAGATGGTGTGGGGGGTGGTGAAAAACTGTTTTTT. Amino acid sequence: CASSLDGVGGGEKLFF. Complete variable domain (other parts from reference TRBV11-2 and TRBJ1-4): EAGVAQSPRYKIIEKRQSVAFWCNPISGHATLYWYQQILGQGPKLLIQFQNNGVVDDSQLPKDRFSAERLKGVDSTLKIQPAKLEDSAVYLCASSLDGVGGGEKLFFGSGTQLSVL.

The V gene is TRBV19, the J gene TRBJ2-1; TRBD1 matches at 9 bases. The V segment lost 6 bases and the J segment 4 bases; nucleotides outside the gene matches: 13. Germline CDR1 is LNHDA and CDR2 is SQIVND (reference sequence). CDR3 size: 17 residues. CDR3 in amino acids: CASSDYRGTGIYNEQFF. The CDR3 DNA is TGTGCCAGTAGCGATTATAGAGGGACAGGGATTTACAATGAGCAGTTCTTC.

The count of this clone is one. J is TRBJ1-1 and V is TRBV5-4; perhaps TRBD1 as D (5 bases). The germline V gene has CDR1 SGHNT and CDR2 YYREEE (reference sequence). The CDR3 covers 14 residues. Trimming left V 1 base short and J 1 base short, with 8 bases between. Here the CDR3 reads CASSLIGANTEAFF. The DNA of the CDR3 is TGTGCCAGCAGCTTGATAGGGGCGAACACTGAAGCTTTCTTT.

The chain couples TRBV30 to TRBJ2-1; D is undetermined. The CDR3 has 16 residues. V lost 2 bases and J lost 0, with 14 bases in between. Looked up from germline, CDR1 is GTSNPN and CDR2 is SVGIG (reference sequence). The CDR3 region is CAWSTQDVSSYNEQFF. Written as DNA, the CDR3 is TGTGCCTGGAGTACCCAGGACGTAAGCTCCTACAATGAGCAGTTCTTC.

The chain carries TRBV5-6 and TRBJ2-3, with 13 positions matching TRBD2. CDR1 and CDR2 (germline): SGHDT, YYEEEE. The J segment lost 5 bases and the V segment lost 2 bases, leaving 2 bases of the junction unmatched. This CDR3 region has 15 residues. In DNA, the CDR3 is TGTGCCAGCAGCTTTGGACTAGCGGGAGAAGATACGCAGTATTTT. It translates to CASSFGLAGEDTQYF.

J is TRBJ2-4 and V is TRBV5-1, with 9 bases lining up with TRBD1. The ends lost 6 bases at V and 7 bases at J; junction bases unmatched: 8. Germline assignment: CDR1 SGHRS and CDR2 YFSETQ. This CDR3 contains 14 residues. CDR3 in DNA: TGCGCCAGCAACCCGGGGACAGGGTCGAACATTCAGTACTTC. It specifies CASNPGTGSNIQYF.

This clone appeared a few times. The chain has TRBV28 and TRBJ1-3, with D unclear. Trimming took 7 bases from V and 0 from J, leaving 16 bases between them. Germline-derived CDR1 and CDR2 are MDHEN and SYDVKM. The CDR3 totals 16 residues. The CDR3 spells CASTTRRILSGNTIYF. CDR3 bases: TGTGCCAGCACCACAAGGCGGATCCTCTCTGGAAACACCATATATTTT.

The V and J genes are TRBV6-5 and TRBJ1-5; D gene uncertain. The V end lost 4 bases, the J end lost 5 bases, and 6 bases lay between the germline ends. This CDR3 has 12 amino acids. Germline values: CDR1 MNHEY, CDR2 SVGAGI. The CDR3 DNA sequence: TGTGCCAGCAGTTCCTTGGATCAGCCCCAGCATTTT. Translated: CASSSLDQPQHF.

J is TRBJ1-5 and V is TRBV28, with a tentative D call TRBD1 (6 bases). V lost 3 bases, J lost 7 bases, and 16 bases lay in between. The germline CDR1 and CDR2 sequences are MDHEN and SYDVKM. This CDR3 is 15 amino acids long. CDR3 DNA sequence: TGTGCCAGCAGTTTTGGCGGGGGGGGGCTCCAGCCCCAGCATTTT. Translating it yields CASSFGGGGLQPQHF.

The count of this clone is one. V and J are TRBV11-2 and TRBJ2-7; 7 bases map to TRBD2. Trimming cost V 5 bases and J 2 bases; bases outside gene matches: 9. The germline gives CDR1 SGHAT, CDR2 FQNNGV. This CDR3 contains 15 residues. The CDR3 DNA reads TGTGCCAGCAGCCTAGGATGGGGGGGTACCTACGAGCAGTACTTC. The encoded protein is CASSLGWGGTYEQYF.

The chain combines TRBV6-6 with TRBJ2-7; 9 bases agree with TRBD1. Germline trimming cut 2 bases from V and 6 bases from J; bases unmatched to any gene: 8. Germline values: CDR1 MNHNY, CDR2 SVGAGI (reference sequence). The CDR3 has 15 residues. CDR3 residues: CASSYTGTGTFEQYF. Here the CDR3 DNA reads TGTGCCAGCAGTTACACCGGGACAGGGACTTTCGAGCAGTACTTC.

This clone has only one observation. The chain couples TRBV11-2 to TRBJ1-1; D is unresolved. CDR1 is SGHAT and CDR2 is FQNNGV in the germline V gene. The CDR3 consists of 11 residues. Trimming stripped 5 bases from V and 4 bases from J, with 5 bases between. The CDR3 DNA reads TGTGCCAGCAGCCCTTTCACTGAAGCTTTCTTT. Translated, it gives CASSPFTEAFF.

The chain uses TRBV5-1 and TRBJ1-6; 8 bases fit TRBD1. Trimming took 4 bases from V and 5 from J; bases not matched to a gene: 8. The germline CDR1 and CDR2 sequences are SGHRS and YFSETQ. This CDR3 has 16 amino acids. The CDR3 nucleotides read TGCGCCAGCAGCCTACACCCGGACAGGGATAATTCACCCCTCCACTTT. Translation: CASSLHPDRDNSPLHF.

The rearrangement uses TRBV28 and TRBJ1-2; D not certain. The V end lost 5 bases, the J end lost 2 bases, and 6 bases lay between the germline ends. This CDR3 region has 12 residues. The germline gives CDR1 MDHEN, CDR2 SYDVKM. The CDR3 bases are TGTGCCAGCAGTACCCCAAACTATGGCTACACCTTC. This encodes CASSTPNYGYTF.

The chain employs TRBV4-2 and TRBJ1-2; perhaps TRBD1 as D (6 bases). The CDR3 is 14 residues long. The V end lost 5 bases, the J end lost 5 bases, and 15 bases lay between the germline ends. Germline CDR1 LGHNA, CDR2 YNFKEQ. The CDR3 here is CASSLMAGVYGYTF. In DNA, the CDR3 is TGTGCCAGCAGCTTGATGGCAGGGGTTTATGGCTACACCTTC.

The V gene is TRBV27, the J gene TRBJ2-7; TRBD1 is a possible D gene (7 bases). The CDR3 consists of 13 residues. The germline CDR1 and CDR2 sequences are MNHEY and SMNVEV (reference sequence). Trimming left V 3 bases short and J 6 bases short, with 12 bases between. The CDR3 spells CASSFPQGGEQYF. DNA of the CDR3: TGTGCCAGCAGTTTCCCCCAGGGGGGCGAGCAGTACTTC.

The chain employs TRBV19 and TRBJ1-4; a possible D gene is TRBD1 (5 bases). The V end lost 4 bases, the J end lost 0 bases, and 15 bases lay between the germline ends. Germline values: CDR1 LNHDA, CDR2 SQIVND (reference sequence). This CDR3 has 17 amino acids. The CDR3 coding sequence is TGTGCCAGTAGTACCCCCCAAGGACAATCAACTAATGAAAAACTGTTTTTT. Its protein is CASSTPQGQSTNEKLFF.

This chain connects TRBV6-5 to TRBJ1-1; unclear D gene. Germline V lookup: CDR1 MNHEY, CDR2 SVGAGI. The CDR3 has 15 amino acids. Deletions cut 3 bases from V and 0 bases from J, with 11 bases between. CDR3 DNA: TGTGCCAGCAGTTATAGCACTTCGATGAACACTGAAGCTTTCTTT. It yields the protein CASSYSTSMNTEAFF.